This T cell receptor (beta chain) was found in a study of cytomegalovirus exposure and HLA in healthy donors. Study in general: Earlier results showed 120 million or so unique TCR beta sequences derived from roughly 200 million T cells. General study results and limits: Researchers catalogued some 160 TCR beta chains as cytomegalovirus-associated. Upon later analysis, HLA-associated TCR beta chains proved more clonally expanded than other, equally common chains.

PCR amplification relied on 60 Vbeta primers (plus 13 Jbeta primers). Libraries were prepared by immunoSEQ multiplex PCR; TCRdb keeps only in-frame clonotypes and omits some of them. The table records under 130,000 clones, 74% of them present only once. The CDR3 length is 11 residues. Trimming removed 5 bases at V and 6 bases at J, with 7 bases between. CDR1 is DFQATT, CDR2 SNEGSKA, per germline (reference sequence). Details on this clone: Its target is not known.

The receptor was derived from a man aged 50-60 years in good health and CMV-seropositive. This chain joins TRBV20-1 and TRBJ2-2; D gene uncertain. Sequenced: PBMCs. DNA of the CDR3: TGCAGTGCTCTGGAGTCCGGGGAGCTGTTTTTT. This gives the protein CSALESGELFF.